This TCR beta chain was obtained from a study of CD8 T cells in Susac syndrome. For the study at large: Within the group of sequenced Susac syndrome patients, more than 5 had active disease and about 8 were in remission.

It was with random hexamers that roughly 0.45 to 1 ug RNA was reverse transcribed. immunoSEQ multiplex PCR amplified TCR beta CDR3 across 54 Vbeta, 13 Jbeta. TCRdb itself ran the immunoSEQ multiplex PCR reads through MiXCR, one entry per CDR3 protein. The sample has about 140,000 distinct CDR3 sequences; 95% are singletons. The germline V gene encodes CDR1 GTSNPN and CDR2 SVGIG (reference sequence). The CDR3 sequence is 14 residues long. The V end was cut by 7 bases, the J end by 8 bases, with 18 bases between. A remark on this clonotype: Its antigen is not identified.

Overall study results and limits: By the study's own acknowledgment, its TCR sequencing and HLA analysis included relatively few individuals. The CD4+ T cell repertoire of patients with Susac syndrome showed no detectable clonal expansion.

The receptor was derived from a human donor with Susac syndrome. Sequencing input: CD4+ T cells from PBMCs. V is TRBV30 and J is TRBJ1-6; D unresolved. The CDR3 region is CASSTVSLDSPLHF. CDR3 bases: TGTGCCTCATCGACTGTGTCTTTGGATTCACCCCTCCACTTT.